A selection of T cell receptor beta chains follows, all from one sample in a study of beta chain features in type 1 diabetes. The table came from immunoSEQ multiplex PCR; TCRdb's copy has only in-frame clones and leaves some out. Here the sample spans nearly 350,000 clones, about a tenth being singletons. Sequencing used central memory CD4+ T cells from blood. Receptors were obtained from a man younger than 40 with type 1 diabetes. CDR3s include the opening cysteine and the closing phenylalanine or tryptophan. D genes are given only for firm matches. Clone size is stated in some rows and not others, as once, few, many or a class when expanded.

TRBD1	TRBV15	NA	TRBJ2-5	TGTGCCACCAGCAGAGATGGGCGGGGACAGGGGGCAGGAGAGACCCAGTACTTC	CATSRDGRGQGAGETQYF
NA	TRBV9	NA	TRBJ2-7	TGTGCCAGCAGCTTTGAAGACAGTCGGAAGAGCTACGAGCAGTACTTC	CASSFEDSRKSYEQYF
NA	TRBV10-3	many	TRBJ2-2	TGTGCCATCGGGCAGGGTGAAAACACCGGGGAGCTGTTTTTT	CAIGQGENTGELFF
NA	TRBV5-4	NA	TRBJ1-5	TGTGCCACCCCTCCCCCGCCAGGGGCTAATCAGCCCCAGCATTTT	CATPPPPGANQPQHF
NA	TRBV5-8	NA	TRBJ2-5	TGTGCCAGCAGCCAGGACTGGGGGAAGACCCAGTACTTC	CASSQDWGKTQYF
NA	TRBV11-2	NA	TRBJ1-3	TGTGCCAGCATGGCGAGCTCTGGAAACACCATATATTTT	CASMASSGNTIYF
NA	TRBV29-1	NA	TRBJ1-2	TGCAGCGTTGTTGGGCAGCTCTATGGCTACACCTTC	CSVVGQLYGYTF
TRBD1	TRBV7-9	few	TRBJ1-1	TGTGCCAGCAGTTGGGGACAGGGACGAGCTTTCTTT	CASSWGQGRAFF
TRBD1	TRBV28	NA	TRBJ2-5	TGTGCCAGCACCCCGGGACAGATAATGGAGACCCAGTACTTC	CASTPGQIMETQYF
NA	TRBV29-1	few	TRBJ2-4	TGCAGCGTTGATGTGGGGCGCGGAGGCATTCAGTACTTC	CSVDVGRGGIQYF
NA	TRBV28	few	TRBJ1-3	TGTGCCAGCATCGCCGTGAACTCTGGAAACACCATATATTTT	CASIAVNSGNTIYF
NA	TRBV19	few	TRBJ1-6	TGTGCCAGTAGTATGGACGCGGACCTCAGGGTCTCACCCCTCCACTTT	CASSMDADLRVSPLHF
TRBD2	TRBV7-2	NA	TRBJ2-3	TGTGCCAGCAGCTTAGGTGGCGGGGGGGCCCCAGATACGCAGTATTTT	CASSLGGGGAPDTQYF
NA	TRBV19	few	TRBJ1-1	TGTGCCAGTAGTAGAACGACAGCGCTTAGGGGAGCTTTCTTT	CASSRTTALRGAFF
NA	TRBV29-1	few	TRBJ1-1	TGCAGCGCGGTACGGGAGAGGACTGAAGCTTTCTTT	CSAVRERTEAFF
NA	TRBV2	NA	TRBJ2-7	TGTGCCAGCAGTGCCGGCTCCTACGAGCAGTACTTC	CASSAGSYEQYF
TRBD1	TRBV6-5	NA	TRBJ1-6	TGTGCCAGCAGTTACGACAGGGCTTCCTATAATTCACCCCTCCACTTT	CASSYDRASYNSPLHF
TRBD1	TRBV15	few	TRBJ2-5	TGTGCCACCAGCAGAGGGTCGGGCAGGGGGATTGAGACCCAGTACTTC	CATSRGSGRGIETQYF
TRBD1	TRBV5-6	NA	TRBJ1-1	TGTGCCAGCAGCCAGTCAGGGCAGGGGGCAAAAAGGACTGAAGCTTTCTTT	CASSQSGQGAKRTEAFF
TRBD1	TRBV5-1	NA	TRBJ2-7	TGCGCCAGCCGACAGGGGCCCTCTTCCTACGAGCAGTACTTC	CASRQGPSSYEQYF
TRBD2	TRBV11-2	few	TRBJ2-5	TGTGCCAGCAGCTTAGTGGGAGCGGGGGCTCAAGAGACCCAGTACTTC	CASSLVGAGAQETQYF
NA	TRBV7-2	many	TRBJ2-1	TGTGCCAGCAGCTTAGATGATAGCACCCAGTTCTTC	CASSLDDSTQFF
NA	TRBV2	NA	TRBJ1-1	TGTGCCAGCACTACGGACCTGGACACTGAAGCTTTCTTT	CASTTDLDTEAFF